The clone carrying this TCR beta chain appeared a single time. The data were taken from a study of blood T cell repertoires in COVID-19. Under the authors' procedure: For nucleated cells, counts were estimated from reference gene primer amplification. Profiling relied on immunoSEQ multiplex PCR, and the TCRdb table lists in-frame clones only, not all of them. V, J and clone size were drawn from that table, and D and trimming were deduced from the DNA. The sample records over 40,000 clones, about 92% being singletons. The CDR3 is made up of 13 amino acids. With V trimmed by 7 bases and J by 5 bases, 4 bases remained unmatched. Germline lookup yields CDR1 MNHEY and CDR2 SVGAGI.

The source material was peripheral blood. The sequence was obtained from a human donor in a cohort sampled during active COVID-19. The chain links TRBV6-5 to TRBJ1-5; 8 bases agree with TRBD1. For the CDR3, the DNA is TGTGCCAGCAATGGACAGGGTGATCAGCCCCAGCATTTT. Protein product: CASNGQGDQPQHF.